A selection of T cell receptor beta chains follows, all from one sample in a study of T cells in narcolepsy. TCRdb's copy holds only in-frame clones and misses some; the assay was immunoSEQ multiplex PCR. Of around 34,000 clones listed, almost 80% are singletons. The sequenced material came from memory (CD45RA-) CD4+ T cells from blood. The receptors come from a human donor in good health. CDR3s include the opening cysteine and the closing phenylalanine or tryptophan. A D gene is named only where the DNA matches it firmly. The size field is filled for only some rows; it gives once, few, many or a size class.

V: TRBV28; D: .; size: .; J: TRBJ1-1; DNA: TGTGCCAGCACATTGAACACTGAAGCTTTCTTT; CDR3: CASTLNTEAFF
V: TRBV7-2; D: .; size: few; J: TRBJ1-2; DNA: TGTGCCAGCAGCTTAGGGACAGCTTCTTATGGCTACACCTTC; CDR3: CASSLGTASYGYTF
V: TRBV29-1; D: .; size: once; J: TRBJ1-3; DNA: TGCAGCGTTCTGATCCCTGGAAACACCATATATTTT; CDR3: CSVLIPGNTIYF
V: TRBV29-1; D: .; size: .; J: TRBJ2-6; DNA: TGCAGCGTTGACCGGGGCTCTGGGGCCAACGTCCTGACTTTC; CDR3: CSVDRGSGANVLTF
V: TRBV6-5; D: TRBD1; size: .; J: TRBJ2-7; DNA: TGTGCCAGCAGTGACGGACAGGGCTACGAGCAGTACTTC; CDR3: CASSDGQGYEQYF
V: TRBV7-8; D: .; size: .; J: TRBJ2-2; DNA: TGTGCCAGCAGCTTAGGACTAGATTGGAACACCGGGGAGCTGTTTTTT; CDR3: CASSLGLDWNTGELFF
V: TRBV7-6; D: .; size: .; J: TRBJ2-1; DNA: TGTGCCAGCAGCTCGAATCCTAGGGGCGGGATTAGAAATGAGCAGTTCTTC; CDR3: CASSSNPRGGIRNEQFF
V: TRBV19; D: TRBD2; size: .; J: TRBJ2-3; DNA: TGTGCCAGTAAGAGTCTAGCGGGGACAGATACGCAGTATTTT; CDR3: CASKSLAGTDTQYF
V: TRBV19; D: TRBD1; size: .; J: TRBJ2-2; DNA: TGTGCCAGTAGTATAACTCGGACAGGGTTAAGGTTGGGCACCGGGGAGCTGTTTTTT; CDR3: CASSITRTGLRLGTGELFF
V: TRBV4-2; D: .; size: .; J: TRBJ2-1; DNA: TGTGCCAGCAGCCAAAGCGGGTGGAGCTCCTACAATGAGCAGTTCTTC; CDR3: CASSQSGWSSYNEQFF
V: TRBV25-1; D: .; size: .; J: TRBJ1-1; DNA: TGTGCCAGCAGTGAATACGACCGGGCGCATGAAGCTTTCTTT; CDR3: CASSEYDRAHEAFF
V: TRBV5-1; D: .; size: .; J: TRBJ2-7; DNA: TGCGCCAGCAGCTTGGGCCCCAGGGGGGACACGTCAGATTACGAGCAGTACTTC; CDR3: CASSLGPRGDTSDYEQYF
V: TRBV30; D: .; size: once; J: TRBJ1-2; DNA: TGTGCCTGGAGTCGTCCGACAGAACAGTATGGCTACACCTTC; CDR3: CAWSRPTEQYGYTF
V: TRBV4-2; D: TRBD2; size: .; J: TRBJ2-5; DNA: TGTGCCAGCAGCCAAGGGGGCGGGAGGTATGGAGAGACCCAGTACTTC; CDR3: CASSQGGGRYGETQYF
V: TRBV18; D: TRBD2; size: .; J: TRBJ2-1; DNA: TGTGCCAGCTCACCCCAGGGACTAGCGTTGAATGAGCAGTTCTTC; CDR3: CASSPQGLALNEQFF
V: TRBV6-5; D: .; size: once; J: TRBJ1-2; DNA: TGTGCCAGCAGCCCCAGTGGGGTATACTATGGCTACACCTTC; CDR3: CASSPSGVYYGYTF
V: TRBV27; D: TRBD1; size: .; J: TRBJ1-5; DNA: TGTGCCAGCAGTTTGACAGGGGGCAATCAGCCCCAGCATTTT; CDR3: CASSLTGGNQPQHF
V: TRBV2; D: .; size: .; J: TRBJ2-7; DNA: TGTGCCAGCACCCAACTCGTGGGGGGGGGCGAGTACTTC; CDR3: CASTQLVGGGEYF
V: TRBV9; D: .; size: few; J: TRBJ1-1; DNA: TGTGCCAGCAGCGTAGCCGTAGAGGCCATGAACACTGAAGCTTTCTTT; CDR3: CASSVAVEAMNTEAFF
V: TRBV5-1; D: TRBD2; size: few; J: TRBJ2-7; DNA: TGCGCCAGCAGCTGGACTAGCGGGAGGGCCGGGATGGGCGAGCAGTACTTC; CDR3: CASSWTSGRAGMGEQYF
V: TRBV4-1; D: TRBD1; size: few; J: TRBJ1-2; DNA: TGCGCCAGCAGCCAAGATAGCAGGGGGCTTGGCTACACCTTC; CDR3: CASSQDSRGLGYTF
V: TRBV19; D: .; size: .; J: TRBJ2-1; DNA: TGTGCCAGTAGTATTACCAGACTCAATGAGCAGTTCTTC; CDR3: CASSITRLNEQFF
V: TRBV12-5; D: .; size: .; J: TRBJ2-3; DNA: TGTGCTAGTGGTTTTGGGGATACGCAGTATTTT; CDR3: CASGFGDTQYF
V: TRBV27; D: .; size: .; J: TRBJ2-4; DNA: TGTGCCAGCAGTCCAAATTACCAGACCCTGGGCTACTTC; CDR3: CASSPNYQTLGYF
V: TRBV5-1; D: .; size: .; J: TRBJ1-1; DNA: TGCGCCAGCAGCTTCTTACCCCGGGGCACTGAAGCTTTCTTT; CDR3: CASSFLPRGTEAFF
V: TRBV30; D: .; size: .; J: TRBJ2-5; DNA: TGTGCCTGGAGTGGAGCAATGGGGGAGACCCAGTACTTC; CDR3: CAWSGAMGETQYF
V: TRBV7-9; D: .; size: .; J: TRBJ1-2; DNA: TGTGCCAGCAGCCTCCGATTGGGAGGAGATTATGGCTACACCTTC; CDR3: CASSLRLGGDYGYTF
V: TRBV30; D: .; size: .; J: TRBJ1-2; DNA: TGTGCCTGGAGTGTACGAGCTGGCGCGTATGGCTACACCTTC; CDR3: CAWSVRAGAYGYTF
V: TRBV11-2; D: .; size: .; J: TRBJ1-2; DNA: TGTGCCAGCAGCCCGGACACCTCCTCATACTATGGCTACACCTTC; CDR3: CASSPDTSSYYGYTF
V: TRBV30; D: .; size: .; J: TRBJ2-7; DNA: TGTGCCTGGAGTAGAGGACTCGACAGGCTGGTCGAGCAGTACTTC; CDR3: CAWSRGLDRLVEQYF
V: TRBV19; D: .; size: .; J: TRBJ2-6; DNA: TGTGCCAGTAGTATGGGGGTCCTCTCGGGGGCCAACGTCCTGACTTTC; CDR3: CASSMGVLSGANVLTF
V: TRBV5-6; D: .; size: .; J: TRBJ2-7; DNA: TGTGCCAGCAGCTTGTTTGGGACACCAACCTACGAGCAGTACTTC; CDR3: CASSLFGTPTYEQYF
V: TRBV7-2; D: .; size: .; J: TRBJ1-3; DNA: TGTGCCAGCAGCAAAACCAGGGGTGGAAACACCATATATTTT; CDR3: CASSKTRGGNTIYF
V: TRBV5-1; D: .; size: once; J: TRBJ2-2; DNA: TGCGCCAGCAGCTTTAGGCAAAACGCCGGGGAGCTGTTTTTT; CDR3: CASSFRQNAGELFF
V: TRBV5-1; D: TRBD1; size: .; J: TRBJ1-2; DNA: TGCGCCAGCAGCTTGGGACAGGGTAGTGGCTACACCTTC; CDR3: CASSLGQGSGYTF
V: TRBV6-5; D: .; size: .; J: TRBJ1-5; DNA: TGTGCCAGCAGGGGGGTCGGCCAAAATCAGCCCCAGCATTTT; CDR3: CASRGVGQNQPQHF
V: TRBV7-8; D: TRBD2; size: .; J: TRBJ2-2; DNA: TGTGCCAGCACCCAGACTAGCGGGAATTTGCCCGGGGAGCTGTTTTTT; CDR3: CASTQTSGNLPGELFF
V: TRBV7-3; D: .; size: .; J: TRBJ2-7; DNA: TGTGCCAGCAGCCCCCAACTGACGTACCGCTCCTACGAGCAGTACTTC; CDR3: CASSPQLTYRSYEQYF
V: TRBV9; D: .; size: once; J: TRBJ1-2; DNA: TGTGCCAGCAGCGCATCAGGGGTAGACGGCTATGGCTACACCTTC; CDR3: CASSASGVDGYGYTF
V: TRBV9; D: TRBD2; size: .; J: TRBJ2-1; DNA: TGTGCCAGCAGCGCCGGACTAGCGGCTAACAATGAGCAGTTCTTC; CDR3: CASSAGLAANNEQFF
V: TRBV5-4; D: .; size: .; J: TRBJ1-2; DNA: TGTGCCAGCAGGAGGACAGCGGACTATGGCTACACCTTC; CDR3: CASRRTADYGYTF
V: TRBV30; D: .; size: .; J: TRBJ1-5; DNA: TGTGCCTGGAGTACCTCATCGGGGCTTAATCAGCCCCAGCATTTT; CDR3: CAWSTSSGLNQPQHF
V: TRBV9; D: .; size: .; J: TRBJ2-1; DNA: TGTGCCAGCAGCGTAGGCCCAACCTGGGGGTACAATGAGCAGTTCTTC; CDR3: CASSVGPTWGYNEQFF
V: TRBV5-6; D: .; size: .; J: TRBJ2-6; DNA: TGTGCCAGCAGCTTTACACTAACTGGGGCCAACGTCCTGACTTTC; CDR3: CASSFTLTGANVLTF
V: TRBV11-2; D: .; size: .; J: TRBJ2-7; DNA: TGTGCCAGCAGCTTAGTTCCCTACGAGCAGTACTTC; CDR3: CASSLVPYEQYF
V: TRBV5-1; D: .; size: .; J: TRBJ2-1; DNA: TGCGCCAGCTCGGACGGGACAAGTGGCCACAATGAGCAGTTCTTC; CDR3: CASSDGTSGHNEQFF
V: TRBV18; D: .; size: .; J: TRBJ1-5; DNA: TGTGCCAGCTCACCCGCAGGTTCAAATCAGCCCCAGCATTTT; CDR3: CASSPAGSNQPQHF
V: TRBV5-1; D: .; size: few; J: TRBJ2-7; DNA: TGCGCCAGCAGCTTGTCCCAGCGCTACGAGCAGTACTTC; CDR3: CASSLSQRYEQYF
V: TRBV7-9; D: .; size: .; J: TRBJ2-5; DNA: TGTGCCAGCAGCTTAGGCTTGGGGATTGGGGAGACCCAGTACTTC; CDR3: CASSLGLGIGETQYF
V: TRBV7-2; D: .; size: .; J: TRBJ1-5; DNA: TGTGCCAGCAGCCCCCAGGGGACGAATCAGCCCCAGCATTTT; CDR3: CASSPQGTNQPQHF
V: TRBV5-1; D: TRBD2; size: .; J: TRBJ2-1; DNA: TGCGCCAGCAGCTTGGGCGGGAGTAGCAATGAGCAGTTCTTC; CDR3: CASSLGGSSNEQFF
V: TRBV15; D: .; size: .; J: TRBJ2-5; DNA: TGTGCCACCAGCAGTGCTCAGGGGTCCCAAGAGACCCAGTACTTC; CDR3: CATSSAQGSQETQYF
V: TRBV5-1; D: .; size: once; J: TRBJ2-7; DNA: TGCGCCAGCAGCTTGGAGGGTTGGGGGAACCAATTGTACGAGCAGTACTTC; CDR3: CASSLEGWGNQLYEQYF
V: TRBV11-2; D: TRBD2; size: .; J: TRBJ2-1; DNA: TGTGCCAGCAGCGCGTCTAGCGGGGGGGGAAATGAGCAGTTCTTC; CDR3: CASSASSGGGNEQFF
V: TRBV6-1; D: .; size: .; J: TRBJ2-1; DNA: TGTGCCAGCAGTGAGGAGCTGGGACAATGGGGTGAGCAGTTCTTC; CDR3: CASSEELGQWGEQFF
V: TRBV15; D: .; size: once; J: TRBJ2-7; DNA: TGTGCCACCAGCAGAGACCCGGGACGGACCTACGAGCAGTACTTC; CDR3: CATSRDPGRTYEQYF
V: TRBV19; D: .; size: .; J: TRBJ1-1; DNA: TGTGCCAGTAGTAAGGGAAGCCCGGGGGGAGAAGCTTTCTTT; CDR3: CASSKGSPGGEAFF
V: TRBV15; D: .; size: .; J: TRBJ1-2; DNA: TGTGCCACCAGCTTCGGGGTGACTAACTATGGCTACACCTTC; CDR3: CATSFGVTNYGYTF
V: TRBV9; D: TRBD2; size: .; J: TRBJ2-3; DNA: TGTGCCAGCAGCGTAGAAACGGGAGGCAACACAGATACGCAGTATTTT; CDR3: CASSVETGGNTDTQYF
V: TRBV6-1; D: .; size: .; J: TRBJ1-2; DNA: TGTGCCAGCAGTGAAAGGGGAGTCAGTCCTAACTATGGCTACACCTTC; CDR3: CASSERGVSPNYGYTF